The entry below gives a single T cell receptor beta chain sequence along with its context. Its antigen is not identified. The sample originates from a study of T-cell reconstitution after alpha-beta-depleted transplantation in children. General observations from the study: T-cell counts and diversity were attributed mostly to newly produced T cells one year after transplant. TCRbeta diversity was high at day 60 in some patients (a result of surviving recipient T cells and thymic progenitors).

Unique molecular identifiers were used in preparing the TCRbeta library. Each CDR3 protein is one row after TCRdb ran MiXCR on the PCR reads. The top ten clones hold around 4.8% of a sample with more than 200,000 distinct CDR3 sequences, more than 20% of them seen once. Germline CDR1 MRHNA, CDR2 SNTAGT. V was cut by 4 bases and J by 3 bases, with 6 bases left in between. The CDR3 length is 13 residues. The source of this sequence is a female patient between 2 and 15 years old who had a stem cell transplant for congenital amegakaryocytic thrombocytopenia, so the T cells may come from the graft donor. The sequencing here drew on PBMCs, mostly from graft donor cells, taken 360 days after TCRalphabeta/CD19-depleted stem cell transplant. V and J are TRBV6-4 and TRBJ2-2; no firm D call. The CDR3 region is CASSATDTGELFF. In DNA form, the CDR3 reads TGTGCCAGCAGTGCCACAGACACCGGGGAGCTGTTTTTT.